This entry lists 7 T cell receptor beta chains sequenced from one sample in a study of spatial heterogeneity in lung cancer. In TCRdb, the 5' RACE reads were re-called with MiXCR into one record per CDR3 protein. The repertoire consists of around 63,000 distinct CDR3 sequences, with under 7.5% occurring once and the leading ten covering about 14%. The time point was: sample taken at primary tumor resection. The sample in question was PBMCs, obtained at surgery. The origin of the receptors is a female donor with early-stage non-small cell lung cancer.

The chain recombines TRBV5-1 with TRBJ2-1, with 10 bases aligning to TRBD2. The CDR3 spans 21 residues. With 0 bases clipped from V and 9 bases from J, the junction kept 24 bases outside the gene matches. The germline V gene has CDR1 SGHRS and CDR2 YFSETQ. CDR3 sequence: CASSLDTPGLAIVIGDGEQFF. The CDR3 region has the DNA TGCGCCAGCAGCTTGGATACCCCGGGACTAGCGATCGTAATTGGGGACGGTGAGCAGTTCTTC. The full variable domain, with the rest looked up from reference TRBV5-1 and TRBJ2-1, is KAGVTQTPRYLIKTRGQQVTLSCSPISGHRSVSWYQQTPGQGLQFLFEYFSETQRNKGNFPGRFSGRQFSNSRSEMNVSTLELGDSALYLCASSLDTPGLAIVIGDGEQFFGPGTRLTVL.

V is TRBV6-5 and J is TRBJ2-5, with 8 nucleotides matching TRBD2. Germline values: CDR1 MNHEY, CDR2 SVGAGI. CDR3 length: 14 residues. After removal of 7 bases from V and 4 bases from J, the junction contained 8 bases not matched to a gene. CDR3 protein: CASTPSGGRETQYF. CDR3 DNA: TGTGCCAGCACCCCCTCGGGGGGGCGAGAGACCCAGTACTTC.

This clonotype was seen only a few times. The chain joins TRBV18 to TRBJ2-4; D not certain. V lost 3 bases and J lost 7, with 10 bases in between. Germline loops: CDR1 KGHSH, CDR2 LQKENI. The CDR3 has 13 amino acids. In nucleotides, the CDR3 is TGTGCCAGCTCACCCTCCAATAGGAACATTCAGTACTTC. Translation gives CASSPSNRNIQYF.

This clonotype has a count of ten or more. The chain employs TRBV10-3 and TRBJ2-5; 10 nucleotides agree with TRBD2. The length of the CDR3 is 14 residues. V shed 5 bases and J 4 bases; nucleotides not matched to a gene: 4. Germline-derived CDR1 and CDR2 are ENHRY and SYGVKD. The CDR3: CAISSGGERETQYF. The CDR3 DNA reads TGTGCCATCAGTAGCGGGGGGGAAAGAGAGACCCAGTACTTC.

J is TRBJ1-1 and V is TRBV7-6, with no clear D. CDR1 is SGHVS and CDR2 is FNYEAQ in the germline V gene. V lost 5 bases, J lost 6 bases, and 10 bases lay in between. The CDR3 runs to 12 residues. The CDR3 bases are TGTGCCAGCAGCCACCCCCTCTCTGAAGCTTTCTTT. This codes for CASSHPLSEAFF.

This clonotype came up a few times. The rearrangement joins TRBV2 to TRBJ2-3, with 7 bases fitting TRBD1. This CDR3 is built from 13 residues. Trimming at V came to 5 bases and at J to 5 bases, leaving 4 bases not matched to a gene. Germline CDR1 and CDR2: SNHLY and FYNNEI. The CDR3 nucleotides read TGTGCCAGCAGTCGGAACAGGGGAGATACGCAGTATTTT. Amino acids: CASSRNRGDTQYF. Together with reference TRBV2 and TRBJ2-3, the CDR3 gives the full variable domain: EPEVTQTPSHQVTQMGQEVILRCVPISNHLYFYWYRQILGQKVEFLVSFYNNEISEKSEIFDDQFSVERPDGSNFTLKIRSTKLEDSAMYFCASSRNRGDTQYFGPGTRLTVL.

This clonotype was observed at least ten times. The chain has TRBV27 and TRBJ1-6; D unclear. This CDR3 comprises 12 residues. V was trimmed by 3 bases and J by 6 bases, leaving 3 bases between them. Per the germline V gene, CDR1 is MNHEY and CDR2 is SMNVEV (reference sequence). The CDR3: CASSFSNSPLHF. The CDR3 nucleotides are TGTGCCAGCAGTTTCTCTAATTCACCCCTCCACTTT.